These 29 T cell receptor beta chains came from one sample sequenced in a study of sequential checkpoint blockade in melanoma (dated by TCRdb to about 2019). Interpreted using the paper, the treatment or condition label stands for: randomized to nivolumab then ipilimumab (arm A) or the reverse (arm B). Libraries were built with the immunoSEQ multiplex PCR assay. This is the immuneACCESS table as TCRdb keeps it, with only in-frame sequences that have V and J called. A part of the clones is gone; compared with another copy, unresolved V genes explain less than half, and the rest is unexplained. The sample table shows about 21,000 clones, and 27% are seen once. Jointly, the top ten make up under 8.5% of the sample. The specimen was tumor tissue (inferred from file names), collected from a patient given nivolumab and ipilimumab in sequence. The receptor source for this set is a human donor with melanoma.

The chain uses TRBV18 and TRBJ1-2; D is possibly TRBD1 (5 bases). Per the germline V gene, CDR1 is KGHSH and CDR2 is LQKENI. Trimming stripped 3 bases from V and 5 bases from J, with 10 bases between. The CDR3 consists of 13 residues. The CDR3, as DNA: TGTGCCAGCTCACCGGGACTGGAATATGGCTACACCTTC. This encodes CASSPGLEYGYTF.

This clone showed up many times. The chain joins TRBV9 to TRBJ1-2; TRBD1 matches 10 bases. V shed 2 bases and J 5 bases; nucleotides not matched to a gene: 15. Germline V gene sequence: CDR1 SGDLS, CDR2 YYNGEE. The CDR3 is 18 amino acids. Written as DNA, the CDR3 is TGTGCCAGCAGCGTTCCAACCAGTCCTTCGGGACAGGGGTATGGCTACACCTTC. Translating gives CASSVPTSPSGQGYGYTF.

The rearrangement links TRBV28 to TRBJ1-6, with a tentative D call TRBD1 (5 bases). Germline V gene lookup returns CDR1 MDHEN and CDR2 SYDVKM. Trimming removed 7 bases at V and 10 bases at J, with 26 bases between. The CDR3 totals 17 residues. In nucleotides, the CDR3 is TGTGCCAGCATAGGTATTCAAGAACAGGAATATGGCTCACCCCTCCACTTT. Its translation: CASIGIQEQEYGSPLHF.

The chain joins TRBV5-1 to TRBJ2-7; TRBD2 aligns across 7 bases. V shed 4 bases and J 0 bases; nucleotides not matched to a gene: 4. From germline, CDR1 is SGHRS and CDR2 YFSETQ. The CDR3 has 14 amino acids. The CDR3 nucleotides read TGCGCCAGCAGCCCTTCTAGCGGCTCCTACGAGCAGTACTTC. Translating gives CASSPSSGSYEQYF.

This clone has just a few counts. The chain recombines TRBV6-8 with TRBJ2-1; a possible D gene is TRBD1 (6 bases). Germline loops: CDR1 MNHGY, CDR2 SAAAGT. CDR3 length: 16 residues. V lost 5 bases and J 5 bases, leaving 19 bases between the germline ends. Here the CDR3 reads CASSELSGVRDNEQFF. CDR3 DNA sequence: TGTGCCAGCAGTGAGCTATCAGGGGTCAGGGACAATGAGCAGTTCTTC.

The chain couples TRBV19 to TRBJ2-7; TRBD1 might be the D (6 bases). Trimming shortened V by 4 bases and J by 5 bases, and 15 bases separated the two germline ends. Germline V gives CDR1 LNHDA, CDR2 SQIVND (reference sequence). The CDR3 consists of 14 residues. CDR3 nucleotide sequence: TGTGCCAGTAGTAGAACCATACAGGGTAACGAGCAGTACTTC. Encoded protein: CASSRTIQGNEQYF.

About this clone itself: At one end the junction does not follow the germline gene, possibly because of a read error. The chain has TRBV6-4 and TRBJ1-5, with 10 nucleotides matching TRBD1. CDR3 length: 17 residues. Germline V gives CDR1 MRHNA, CDR2 SNTAGT. Here the CDR3 reads CAISDPGTGVINQPQHF. CDR3 in DNA: TGTGCCATCAGTGACCCCGGGACAGGGGTTATCAATCAGCCCCAGCATTTT.

V gene TRBV5-1 combines with J gene TRBJ2-2; D is uncertain. The CDR3 has 16 residues. Per the germline V gene, CDR1 is SGHRS and CDR2 is YFSETQ. V was cut by 4 bases and J by 0 bases, with 13 bases left in between. The CDR3 DNA follows: TGCGCCAGCAGCCGGGTGGATAACCCGAACACCGGGGAGCTGTTTTTT. It is translated as CASSRVDNPNTGELFF.

The chain joins TRBV28 to TRBJ2-7, with D perhaps given as TRBD1 or TRBD2 (5 bases each). Germline CDR1 and CDR2: MDHEN and SYDVKM. Trimming took 5 bases from V and 4 from J, leaving 12 bases between them. The CDR3 is 13 residues long. The chain's CDR3 is CASSGTPLYEQYF. The CDR3 DNA follows: TGTGCCAGCAGTGGGACGCCTTTATACGAGCAGTACTTC.

The chain couples TRBV28 to TRBJ1-5; TRBD1 might be the D (6 bases). The CDR3 extends over 14 amino acids. Trimming left V 1 base short and J 7 bases short, with 11 bases between. Germline loops: CDR1 MDHEN, CDR2 SYDVKM. The CDR3 sequence: CASSLFRGGQPQHF. The CDR3 DNA is TGTGCCAGCAGTTTATTCAGGGGAGGGCAGCCCCAGCATTTT.

This clone was observed a few times. This sequence joins TRBV11-3 and TRBJ2-5, with 11 nucleotides matching TRBD2. In germline, CDR1 is SGHNT, CDR2 YENEEA. The CDR3 sequence is 16 residues long. V gave up 3 bases and J gave up 5 bases; unmatched junction bases: 8. The CDR3 nucleotides read TGTGCCAGCAGCTTCCAACTAGCGGGGGCAGGGGAGACCCAGTACTTC. It is translated as CASSFQLAGAGETQYF.

The V and J genes are TRBV18 and TRBJ2-7; TRBD1 matches 9 bases. Unmatched junction bases numbered 8, after V lost 5 bases and J lost 6 bases. In germline, CDR1 is KGHSH, CDR2 LQKENI. This CDR3 has 14 amino acids. CDR3 nucleotide sequence: TGTGCCAGCTCAACCGGGACAGGGACTCGCGAGCAGTACTTC. This translates into CASSTGTGTREQYF.

This chain uses TRBV28 with TRBJ2-7; 10 bases align to TRBD2. J gave up 4 bases and V 2 bases, and 17 bases lay outside the gene matches. Germline V gene sequence: CDR1 MDHEN, CDR2 SYDVKM. This CDR3 region has 19 residues. The chain's CDR3 is CASSLMRTVGGSGRYEQYF. The CDR3, as DNA: TGTGCCAGCAGTTTAATGCGAACCGTGGGGGGTAGCGGGAGGTACGAGCAGTACTTC.

J is TRBJ2-1 and V is TRBV19; D uncertain. Germline V lookup: CDR1 LNHDA, CDR2 SQIVND (reference sequence). There are 14 residues in the CDR3. V was trimmed by 3 bases and J by 4 bases, leaving 10 bases between them. The CDR3 here is CASSMEILYNEQFF. For the CDR3, the DNA is TGTGCCAGTAGTATGGAGATCTTATACAATGAGCAGTTCTTC.

This clone was recorded a few times. The gene calls are TRBV11-3 and TRBJ2-7, with TRBD2 identical over 8 bases. The V and J ends lost 4 bases and 4 bases, in that order; junction bases with no gene match: 9. The CDR3 extends over 15 amino acids. Germline V gene data show CDR1 as SGHNT and CDR2 as YENEEA. CDR3 in amino acids: CASSSSGAGGYEQYF. The DNA of the CDR3 is TGTGCCAGCAGCTCCTCGGGGGCGGGAGGTTACGAGCAGTACTTC. Full variable domain (remainder filled in from reference TRBV11-3 and TRBJ2-7): EAGVVQSPRYKIIEKKQPVAFWCNPISGHNTLYWYLQNLGQGPELLIRYENEEAVDDSQLPKDRFSAERLKGVDSTLKIQPAELGDSAVYLCASSSSGAGGYEQYFGPGTRLTVT.

In this sample, this clone turned up once. The V and J genes are TRBV25-1 and TRBJ1-1; a possible D gene is TRBD1 (6 bases). This CDR3 contains 14 residues. With 2 bases removed from V and 4 bases from J, the gap between germline ends came to 11 bases. Germline lookup yields CDR1 MGHDK and CDR2 SYGVNS. This chain's CDR3 is CASSESTGRTEAFF. The CDR3 coding sequence is TGTGCCAGCAGTGAAAGTACAGGGCGCACTGAAGCTTTCTTT.

The gene calls are TRBV11-3 and TRBJ1-5; 7 nucleotides line up with TRBD1. Germline CDR1 reads SGHNT; CDR2 reads YENEEA. This CDR3 spans 14 amino acids. V lost 3 bases and J lost 7; bases outside the gene matches: 6. CDR3 protein: CASSFTGEAQPQHF. CDR3 bases: TGTGCCAGCAGCTTCACAGGGGAGGCCCAGCCCCAGCATTTT.

The chain couples TRBV4-1 to TRBJ2-2, with D possibly being TRBD2 (5 bases). Germline V lookup: CDR1 MGHRA, CDR2 YSYEKL. CDR3 length: 15 residues. Trimming took off 3 bases at V and 4 bases at J, with 12 bases between the two ends. The CDR3 coding sequence is TGCGCCAGCAGCCACGGAAGCGGTGGCACCGGGGAGCTGTTTTTT. It encodes CASSHGSGGTGELFF.

The gene calls are TRBV28 and TRBJ1-1, with 7 bases identical to TRBD1. The length of the CDR3 is 17 residues. V lost 2 bases, J lost 1 base, and 10 bases stayed unmatched. Per the germline V gene, CDR1 is MDHEN and CDR2 is SYDVKM. CDR3 amino acids: CASSLIEGAPKNTEAFF. The DNA for the CDR3 is TGTGCCAGCAGTTTAATCGAGGGGGCGCCTAAGAACACTGAAGCTTTCTTT.

The CDR3 sequence: CASSLVREDNEQFF. CDR3 DNA sequence: TGTGCCAGCAGCTTGGTGCGGGAGGACAATGAGCAGTTCTTC. J is TRBJ2-1 and V is TRBV11-3, with 8 bases that match TRBD2. Trimming at V came to 3 bases and at J to 5 bases, leaving 3 bases not matched to a gene. The CDR3 runs to 14 residues. Germline assignment: CDR1 SGHNT and CDR2 YENEEA.

The table lists this clone with many counts. V is TRBV7-6 and J is TRBJ2-7; D gene ambiguous. Deletions cut 5 bases from V and 5 bases from J, with 16 bases between. CDR3 size: 14 residues. Germline-derived CDR1 and CDR2 are SGHVS and FNYEAQ. The chain's CDR3 is CASSAYGPRDEQYF. The CDR3 nucleotides are TGTGCCAGCAGCGCTTATGGTCCCCGGGACGAGCAGTACTTC.

The table lists this clone with a few counts. The chain uses TRBV28 and TRBJ2-3; D may be TRBD2 (6 bases). Looked up from germline, CDR1 is MDHEN and CDR2 is SYDVKM. The CDR3 length is 15 residues. V was pared by 3 bases and J by 0 bases, with 10 bases between. CDR3 sequence reads: CASSFWGESTDTQYF. The CDR3 nucleotides read TGTGCCAGCAGTTTTTGGGGGGAGAGCACAGATACGCAGTATTTT.

Concerning this clone: A read error may account for a junction end that differs from germline. J is TRBJ1-2 and V is TRBV6-8; D is possibly TRBD1 (6 bases). This CDR3 spans 13 amino acids. The V gene's germline CDR1 is MNHGY and CDR2 SAAAGT. The CDR3 loop reads CAISAAGVYGYTF. The DNA of the CDR3 is TGTGCCATCAGTGCGGCAGGGGTATATGGCTACACCTTC.

This sequence joins TRBV7-6 and TRBJ1-1; the match to TRBD1 covers 8 bases. Germline-derived CDR1 and CDR2 are SGHVS and FNYEAQ. The CDR3 sequence is 15 residues long. V lost 7 bases to trimming and J lost 2 bases; unmatched junction nucleotides: 9. CDR3 in amino acids: CASNAGGFYNTEAFF. CDR3 DNA: TGTGCCAGCAACGCAGGGGGCTTCTATAACACTGAAGCTTTCTTT.

This chain uses TRBV6-8 with TRBJ2-3; D uncertain. Germline V lookup: CDR1 MNHGY, CDR2 SAAAGT. CDR3 length: 13 amino acids. Trimming stripped 6 bases from V and 2 bases from J, with 9 bases between. The CDR3: CASRAWDTDTQYF. As DNA, the CDR3 is TGTGCCAGCAGGGCCTGGGACACAGATACGCAGTATTTT.

This clone was counted between two and nine times. The chain couples TRBV6-8 to TRBJ2-1; 8 positions agree with TRBD2. Germline CDR1 is MNHGY and CDR2 is SAAAGT. V dropped 2 bases and J dropped 5; count of bases not matched to a gene: 5. The CDR3 consists of 15 residues. In DNA, the CDR3 is TGTGCCAGCAGTTACGAGCGGGGGTCCAACAATGAGCAGTTCTTC. It codes for CASSYERGSNNEQFF.

The CDR3 DNA reads as TGTGCCAGTAGTATCGGGGAAACGGAGTCACCCCTCCACTTT. Residues: CASSIGETESPLHF. The V call is TRBV19, the J call TRBJ1-6; D is unclear. Trimming took off 3 bases at V and 10 bases at J, with 13 bases between the two ends. From germline, CDR1 is LNHDA and CDR2 SQIVND (reference sequence). This CDR3 has 14 residues.

This clone has more than one count but fewer than ten. J is TRBJ2-7 and V is TRBV2; D may be TRBD1 (6 bases). The germline V and J ends were trimmed by 6 bases and 1 base, with 10 bases remaining between them. Germline CDR1 SNHLY, CDR2 FYNNEI. The CDR3 loop spans 13 amino acids. CDR3 coding DNA: TGTGCCAGCAGCTACGACAGGTCCTACGAGCAGTACTTC. Its translation is CASSYDRSYEQYF.

Here the CDR3 reads CASSPLDLDRKLFF. CDR3 in DNA: TGTGCCAGTTCACCCCTCGACCTGGATCGCAAACTGTTTTTT. V usage is TRBV28 and J usage is TRBJ1-4; D call uncertain. The V and J ends lost 9 bases and 11 bases respectively, with 22 bases between them. Germline values: CDR1 MDHEN, CDR2 SYDVKM. The length of the CDR3 is 14 residues.